Shown below are 21 T cell receptor beta chains from a single sample sequenced in a study of T cell responses to AZD1222 COVID-19 vaccine. The protocol was immunoSEQ multiplex PCR, while the TCRdb copy is restricted to in-frame clones and leaves out a portion. This sample has fewer than 150,000 clones, with 80% to 90% found just once. The source material was peripheral blood, sampled 28 days after the second AZD1222 dose. The receptors were sampled from an adult who received the AZD1222 COVID-19 vaccine.

The V and J genes are TRBV19 and TRBJ1-2, with D perhaps matching TRBD1 (5 bases). CDR3 length equals 16 residues. Germline V gene sequence: CDR1 LNHDA, CDR2 SQIVND (reference sequence). V shed 5 bases and J shed 4 bases, with 20 bases lying between them. CDR3 protein: CASSGHRGQEGYGYTF. In DNA form, the CDR3 reads TGTGCCAGTAGTGGACACAGAGGCCAAGAGGGCTATGGCTACACCTTC.

V is TRBV2 and J is TRBJ1-5, with D possibly matching TRBD1 (5 bases). The germline V gene encodes CDR1 SNHLY and CDR2 FYNNEI. Trimming pared 1 base from V and 5 bases from J, leaving 9 bases between. This CDR3 contains 14 residues. The CDR3 is CASSEEQGDQPQHF. The CDR3, as DNA: TGTGCCAGCAGTGAAGAGCAGGGAGATCAGCCCCAGCATTTT.

V is TRBV7-8 and J is TRBJ2-7, with 11 bases identical to TRBD2. The V segment lost 5 bases and the J segment 4 bases; nucleotides outside the gene matches: 4. This CDR3 has 14 amino acids. The V gene's germline CDR1 is SGHVS and CDR2 FQNEAQ. DNA for the CDR3: TGTGCCAGCAGCATACTAGCGGGAGCTTACGAGCAGTACTTC. Translating it yields CASSILAGAYEQYF.

With regard to this clone: The same CDR3 is also encoded by other DNA sequences in this sample. The chain employs TRBV5-1 and TRBJ1-6; D is unclear. Germline CDR1 reads SGHRS; CDR2 reads YFSETQ. Trimming stripped 0 bases from V and 1 base from J, with 2 bases between. The length of the CDR3 is 14 residues. The CDR3 sequence: CASSLGSYNSPLHF. The CDR3 DNA reads TGCGCCAGCAGCTTGGGGTCCTATAATTCACCCCTCCACTTT. Using reference TRBV5-1 and TRBJ1-6 for the parts outside the CDR3, the full variable domain is KAGVTQTPRYLIKTRGQQVTLSCSPISGHRSVSWYQQTPGQGLQFLFEYFSETQRNKGNFPGRFSGRQFSNSRSEMNVSTLELGDSALYLCASSLGSYNSPLHFGNGTRLTVT.

The V gene is TRBV3-1 (or the pseudogene TRBV3-2), the J gene TRBJ1-1; a weak D match, TRBD1 (6 bases). The ends were cut back, 11 bases at V and 7 bases at J, with 14 bases in the middle. Germline loops: CDR1 LGHDT, CDR2 YNNKEL (reference sequence). The CDR3 is 11 residues long. CDR3 in amino acids: CAHRGHNEAFF. The DNA of the CDR3 is TGTGCCCACCGGGGACACAATGAAGCTTTCTTT.

The chain has TRBV7-9 and TRBJ1-6; 8 nucleotides agree with TRBD1. Germline V lookup: CDR1 SEHNR, CDR2 FQNEAQ (reference sequence). The junction had 6 bases not matched to a gene; V was cut back by 5 bases and J by 6 bases. This CDR3 is built from 15 residues. CDR3 nucleotide sequence: TGTGCCAGCAGCCGCCGGGACAGGACTAATTCACCCCTCCACTTT. It encodes CASSRRDRTNSPLHF.

Concerning this clone: This sample includes further DNA sequences coding for the same CDR3. The chain is built from TRBV6-1 and TRBJ1-5, with 8 bases aligning to TRBD1. The germline V gene has CDR1 MNHNS and CDR2 SASEGT. Trimming cost V 1 base and J 5 bases; bases outside gene matches: 1. This CDR3 is built from 14 residues. CDR3 protein: CASSEGQGHQPQHF. The DNA of the CDR3 is TGTGCCAGCAGTGAAGGACAGGGGCATCAGCCCCAGCATTTT.

V gene TRBV2 combines with J gene TRBJ2-5; unclear D gene. The germline V gene encodes CDR1 SNHLY and CDR2 FYNNEI. This CDR3 region has 11 residues. V was cut by 4 bases and J by 2 bases, with 2 bases left in between. The CDR3 DNA follows: TGTGCCAGCAGTGTTCAAGAGACCCAGTACTTC. Protein: CASSVQETQYF. The full variable domain, with the rest looked up from reference TRBV2 and TRBJ2-5, is EPEVTQTPSHQVTQMGQEVILRCVPISNHLYFYWYRQILGQKVEFLVSFYNNEISEKSEIFDDQFSVERPDGSNFTLKIRSTKLEDSAMYFCASSVQETQYFGPGTRLLVL.

The rearrangement uses TRBV7-6 and TRBJ2-5; 7 bases are shared with TRBD1. The CDR3 is 16 residues long. V trimming: 5 bases; J trimming: 4 bases; junction bases outside the gene matches: 13. CDR1 is SGHVS and CDR2 is FNYEAQ in the germline V gene. CDR3 sequence (DNA): TGTGCCAGCAGCCCGACTCAGGGGGATCTCCGAGAGACCCAGTACTTC. This encodes CASSPTQGDLRETQYF.

This chain links TRBV12-3 or TRBV12-4 with TRBJ1-2, with 7 bases matching TRBD1. V gave up 6 bases and J gave up 8 bases; unmatched junction bases: 9. This CDR3 is 13 amino acids long. The CDR3 reads CASSATTGRGYTF. The CDR3 coding sequence is TGTGCCAGCAGCGCAACGACAGGGCGGGGCTACACCTTC.

The V gene is TRBV5-4, the J gene TRBJ1-2; no reliable D call. This CDR3 has 14 residues. Trimming pared 2 bases from V and 4 bases from J, leaving 12 bases between. The germline gives CDR1 SGHNT, CDR2 YYREEE (reference sequence). The CDR3 DNA follows: TGTGCCAGCAGCTTACCCCAGGTTAGCTATGGCTACACCTTC. Its protein product is CASSLPQVSYGYTF. Looking up the rest from reference TRBV5-4 and TRBJ1-2 gives the full variable domain: ETGVTQSPTHLIKTRGQQVTLRCSSQSGHNTVSWYQQALGQGPQFIFQYYREEENGRGNFPPRFSGLQFPNYSSELNVNALELDDSALYLCASSLPQVSYGYTFGSGTRLTVV.

CDR3 region: CASSHSEGVNQPQHF. CDR3 sequence (DNA): TGTGCCAGCAGTCACTCCGAGGGCGTCAATCAGCCCCAGCATTTT. The chain recombines TRBV9 with TRBJ1-5; D gene uncertain. V was pared by 5 bases and J by 3 bases, with 15 bases between. Germline-derived CDR1 and CDR2 are SGDLS and YYNGEE. CDR3 length: 15 residues.

The CDR3 DNA reads TGTGCCTCAGCGGACTCACAGGGTGGCTACACCTTC. As protein: CASADSQGGYTF. This chain connects TRBV10-3 to TRBJ1-2, with D perhaps matching TRBD1 (6 bases). The CDR3 has 12 residues. Germline CDR1 and CDR2: ENHRY and SYGVKD. Trimming removed 11 bases at V and 7 bases at J, with 17 bases between.

V usage is TRBV7-3 and J usage is TRBJ2-5, with D possibly matching TRBD2 (6 bases). The germline V and J ends were trimmed by 6 bases and 5 bases, with 19 bases remaining between them. CDR1 and CDR2 (germline): SGHTA, FQGTGA. This CDR3 has 15 amino acids. Here the CDR3 DNA reads TGTGCCAGCAGTTTATTGGGGGGTAGCGGTGAGACCCAGTACTTC. Amino acid sequence: CASSLLGGSGETQYF.

The rearrangement uses TRBV4-1 and TRBJ2-5, with TRBD1 identical over 7 bases. The CDR3 is 15 residues long. V lost 6 bases and J lost 4; bases outside the gene matches: 11. CDR1 is MGHRA, CDR2 YSYEKL, per germline. The chain's CDR3 is CASRPTGDPRETQYF. The CDR3 DNA reads as TGCGCCAGCAGACCTACAGGGGACCCCCGAGAGACCCAGTACTTC.

This chain joins TRBV2 and TRBJ2-3; D remains unclear. The CDR3 length is 14 residues. Germline CDR1 is SNHLY and CDR2 is FYNNEI. Trimming left V 1 base short and J 2 bases short, with 7 bases between. The CDR3 DNA follows: TGTGCCAGCAGTGAAGGTATAACCACAGATACGCAGTATTTT. It is translated as CASSEGITTDTQYF.

The chain employs TRBV6-1 and TRBJ1-1; TRBD1 agrees at 9 bases. CDR3 length equals 16 residues. Losses at the gene ends were 5 bases for V and 0 bases for J; bases not matched to a gene: 7. CDR1 is MNHNS and CDR2 is SASEGT in the germline V gene. CDR3 sequence: CASSQGTGIMNTEAFF. The DNA of the CDR3 is TGTGCCAGCAGTCAAGGGACAGGGATTATGAACACTGAAGCTTTCTTT.

This clone has a single count. The CDR3, as DNA: TGTGCCTGGAGATATCCAGGGGTCACCCCTGAAGCTTTCTTT. Amino acids: CAWRYPGVTPEAFF. The chain is built from TRBV30 and TRBJ1-1, with a possible D match to TRBD1 (6 bases). Trimming cost V 3 bases and J 6 bases, with 17 bases left between them. Germline V CDR1 and CDR2: GTSNPN, SVGIG (reference sequence). The CDR3 is made up of 14 amino acids. Supplemented by reference TRBV30 and TRBJ1-1, the full variable domain reads SQTIHQWPATLVQPVGSPLSLECTVEGTSNPNLYWYRQAAGRGLQLLFYSVGIGQISSEVPQNLSASRPQDRQFILSSKKLLLSDSGFYLCAWRYPGVTPEAFFGQGTRLTVV.

This sequence joins TRBV5-1 and TRBJ1-2, with 7 nucleotides matching TRBD1. Germline assignment: CDR1 SGHRS and CDR2 YFSETQ. V gave up 4 bases and J gave up 1 base; unmatched junction bases: 7. The CDR3 length is 15 residues. The CDR3 protein is CASSAPGQLNYGYTF. CDR3 in DNA: TGCGCCAGCAGCGCCCCGGGACAGCTTAACTATGGCTACACCTTC.

The chain is built from TRBV9 and TRBJ2-2; D unresolved. The CDR3 runs to 14 residues. V lost 0 bases and J 6 bases, leaving 9 bases between the germline ends. Germline CDR1 reads SGDLS; CDR2 reads YYNGEE. The CDR3 DNA sequence: TGTGCCAGCAGCGTAGTGTCCGAGCCCGGGGAGCTGTTTTTT. Its translation is CASSVVSEPGELFF.

The chain has TRBV7-9 and TRBJ2-1, with TRBD2 identical over 10 bases. CDR3 length equals 15 residues. The junction had 2 bases not matched to a gene; V was cut back by 1 base and J by 5 bases. Per the germline V gene, CDR1 is SEHNR and CDR2 is FQNEAQ (reference sequence). The CDR3 DNA reads as TGTGCCAGCAGCTTAGGGACTAGCGGAGACAATGAGCAGTTCTTC. Translated, it gives CASSLGTSGDNEQFF. The full variable domain, rest sourced from reference TRBV7-9 and TRBJ2-1, is DTGVSQNPRHKITKRGQNVTFRCDPISEHNRLYWYRQTLGQGPEFLTYFQNEAQLEKSRLLSDRFSAERPKGSFSTLEIQRTEQGDSAMYLCASSLGTSGDNEQFFGPGTRLTVL.